This TCR beta chain came from a study of blood T cell repertoires in COVID-19. This clone was found a few times. The table came from immunoSEQ multiplex PCR; TCRdb's copy has only in-frame clones and leaves some out. Of 60,000 to 85,000 clones in the sample, around 90% were seen once. This clonotype was sampled from a man between 35 and 55 years old with COVID-19, enrolled during active disease. The source material was peripheral blood.

For the CDR3, the DNA is TGCGCCAGCAGTGGGACAGGGGACACTGAAGCTTTCTTT. Translation gives CASSGTGDTEAFF. The chain is built from TRBV10-1 and TRBJ1-1; TRBD1 agrees at 9 bases. This CDR3 contains 13 residues. The J segment lost 3 bases and the V segment lost 4 bases, leaving 0 bases of the junction unmatched. Germline CDR1 WNHNN, CDR2 SYGVQD (reference sequence).